This TCR beta chain stems from a study of T cells in Graves' hyperthyroidism and ophthalmopathy. The sample holds a few counts of this clonotype. The antigen remains undetermined. Patients were aged 18 to 65, had disease duration under 2 months, and had newly diagnosed hyperthyroidism. Notes on the study in general: A model using 13 V-J features told ophthalmopathy apart from stable hyperthyroidism.

The CDR3 sequence is 15 residues long. CDR1 is MNHEY, CDR2 SVGAGI, per germline. The V gene lost 0 bases and the J gene lost 7 bases, with 13 bases spanning the gap. Authors of the study amplified TCR beta CDR3 regions from RNA transcripts. TCR CDR3 underwent first-round RT-PCR with the HTBI primer set. TCRdb passed the multiplex PCR reads through MiXCR, listing each CDR3 protein once. The sample contains 550,000 to 600,000 distinct CDR3 sequences, 15% to 20% of which appear only once. Sequencing was performed on blood. This TCR was sampled from a woman between 18 and 29 years old with Graves' hyperthyroidism. The V call is TRBV6-5, the J call TRBJ1-5; weak D call: TRBD1 (5 bases). CDR3 DNA sequence: TGTGCCAGCAGTTACTCTGACAGACCTCAGCAGCCCCAGCATTTT. This translates into CASSYSDRPQQPQHF.